The clone carrying this T cell receptor (beta chain) was counted at least ten times. Its antigen is still unknown. The source of the sample is a study of regulatory T cells in long-lasting Graves disease. Study-wide findings and caveats: The persistent group shared about 2,600 public clonotypes, more than the approximately 880 shared by new patients.

Germline V lookup: CDR1 DFQATT, CDR2 SNEGSKA (reference sequence). The CDR3 is made up of 14 amino acids. J was trimmed by 0 bases and V by 5 bases; bases with no gene match: 1. Construction of the TCR beta libraries employed iRepertoire HTBI primers in conjunction with Arm-PCR of CDR3 regions. Via MiXCR, TCRdb re-called the multiplex PCR reads, giving one row per CDR3 protein. The sample holds roughly 520,000 distinct CDR3 sequences, around 12% seen once. Time point described: newly diagnosed GD, antithyroid drugs for less than 3 months. Following extraction of RNA from PBMCs, that RNA was used to make the TCR library. Graves' disease diagnosis was established per American Thyroid Association guidelines. The sample also formed part of further work on T cells in Graves' hyperthyroidism and ophthalmopathy. That paper states: Researchers defined stable Graves' hyperthyroidism as no ophthalmopathy progression within 18 months. Most thyroid clonotypes expanded above 0.001 appeared in blood too.

The receptor was isolated from a woman aged 25-40 years with Graves disease. The rearrangement uses TRBV20-1 and TRBJ2-1, with 10 positions matching TRBD2. The specimen was peripheral blood mononuclear cells (PBMCs), collected at new diagnosis, from a patient treated with antithyroid drugs. CDR3 amino acids: CSASSGSSYNEQFF. The CDR3 DNA is TGCAGTGCTTCTAGCGGGAGCTCCTACAATGAGCAGTTCTTC.